A single sample gave rise to the 5 T cell receptor beta chains below, sequenced in a study of CD8 T cells in Susac syndrome. The authors reverse transcribed roughly 0.5 to 1 ug RNA with random hexamers. TCRdb recomputed calls from the immunoSEQ multiplex PCR reads with MiXCR, one row per CDR3 protein. Among about 160,000 distinct CDR3 sequences listed, 94% were seen once. Sequencing input: CD4+ T cells from PBMCs. The origin of the receptors is a human donor with multiple sclerosis.

The V gene is TRBV18, the J gene TRBJ1-2, with TRBD1 matching 9 bases. This CDR3 is built from 16 residues. Trimming took 3 bases from V and 6 from J; bases not matched to a gene: 11. Germline CDR1 is KGHSH and CDR2 is LQKENI. The CDR3 DNA is TGTGCCAGCTCACCTAAACAGGGGGCGGAAGCCGATGGCTACACCTTC. This translates into CASSPKQGAEADGYTF.

Regarding this clonotype: An end of the junction differs from the germline gene, which may be a read error. The chain joins TRBV27 to TRBJ2-1, with D hard to call. Per germline, CDR1 MNHEY and CDR2 SMNVEV (reference sequence). This CDR3 has 15 residues. The DNA of the CDR3 is TGTGCCACCAGTTTATCAACAAGCTCCTACAATGAGCAGTTCTTC. This sequence encodes CATSLSTSSYNEQFF.

This clonotype was seen a few times. The V gene is TRBV30, the J gene TRBJ2-5; 9 nucleotides agree with TRBD2. With V trimmed by 0 bases and J by 2 bases, 4 bases remained unmatched. CDR3 length: 15 residues. Per the germline V gene, CDR1 is GTSNPN and CDR2 is SVGIG (reference sequence). Here the CDR3 reads CAWSVPTSGQETQYF. The CDR3 DNA sequence: TGTGCCTGGAGTGTTCCGACTAGCGGACAAGAGACCCAGTACTTC.

The V call is TRBV27, the J call TRBJ2-2, with D unresolved. Trimming shortened V by 1 base and J by 5 bases, and 5 bases separated the two germline ends. Germline CDR1 MNHEY, CDR2 SMNVEV (reference sequence). The CDR3 loop spans 13 amino acids. CDR3 bases: TGTGCCAGCAGTTTATTTGATACCGGGGAGCTGTTTTTT. It yields the protein CASSLFDTGELFF.

The chain combines TRBV5-1 with TRBJ2-3; D is uncertain. Germline CDR1 is SGHRS and CDR2 is YFSETQ. CDR3 length: 11 amino acids. V was trimmed by 7 bases and J by 6 bases, leaving 9 bases between them. CDR3: CASGLGDTQYF. As DNA, the CDR3 is TGCGCCAGCGGGCTGGGCGATACGCAGTATTTT.